This T cell receptor (beta chain) comes out of a study of read filtering for tumor transcriptome and immune sequencing. Study information: Revised staging placed roughly 8 patients in R-ISS I, 15 to 20 in II, more than 5 in III. Study results and caveats: About four fifths of IR-seq clonotypes had a single read, yet these held roughly 3.7% of reads.

This library used roughly 400 ng RNA and molecular barcoded adaptors spanning alpha/delta and beta/gamma chains. TCRdb itself ran the reads through MiXCR, one entry per CDR3 protein. The profile shows some 41,000 distinct CDR3 sequences, roughly 15% of them singletons. As concerns this clonotype: Its antigen is currently unknown.

CDR1 and CDR2 (germline): LNHDA, SQIVND (reference sequence). Germline trimming cut 6 bases from V and 2 bases from J; bases unmatched to any gene: 9. The CDR3 has 16 residues. The V call is TRBV19, the J call TRBJ2-2; 7 nucleotides line up with TRBD1. The material sequenced was a population of CD138-negative cells sorted from bone marrow. The clonotype was recovered from a donor aged 40 or over with multiple myeloma. CDR3 nucleotide sequence: TGTGCCAGTAGACACCCCCGGGACAGCAACACCGGGGAGCTGTTTTTT. Amino acids: CASRHPRDSNTGELFF.